This is a list of T cell receptor beta chains from one sample in a study of T cells in Graves' hyperthyroidism and ophthalmopathy. One entry per CDR3 protein results from TCRdb running MiXCR on the multiplex PCR reads. The sample lists around 420,000 distinct CDR3 sequences; approximately 13% were seen once. Specimen: blood. These receptors came from a young woman with Graves' hyperthyroidism. Each CDR3 is given with its conserved first and last residue. The order of the fields is J gene, D gene, V gene, clone size, CDR3 protein, CDR3 DNA. D genes are given only for firm matches. Expanded clones get a size class; other rows say once, few or many, or leave the size out.

>TRBJ1-6|-|TRBV7-2|many
CASSLGGGSSYNSPLHF
TGTGCCAGCAGCTTAGGAGGGGGTAGCTCCTATAATTCACCCCTCCACTTT
>TRBJ1-5|TRBD1|TRBV12-5|many
CASGWGQGVNQPQHF
TGTGCTAGTGGTTGGGGACAGGGGGTTAATCAGCCCCAGCATTTT
>TRBJ1-1|TRBD1|TRBV6-2/TRBV6-3|many
CASSRQGIETEAFF
TGTGCCAGCAGTCGACAGGGTATTGAAACTGAAGCTTTCTTT
>TRBJ1-2|-|TRBV15|-
CATSRAGEAAYGYTF
TGTGCCACCAGCAGAGCCGGGGAAGCGGCCTATGGCTACACCTTC
>TRBJ2-5|TRBD2|TRBV12-5|many
CASGLGTSGPTQETQYF
TGTGCTAGTGGACTCGGGACTAGCGGCCCCACTCAAGAGACCCAGTACTTC
>TRBJ1-5|-|TRBV6-2/TRBV6-3|many
CASRNVSAQHF
TGTGCCAGCCGAAACGTTTCAGCCCAGCATTTT
>TRBJ1-4|-|TRBV12-3/TRBV12-4|many
CASSTGITNEKLFF
TGTGCCAGCAGTACAGGGATAACTAATGAAAAACTGTTTTTT
>TRBJ1-5|TRBD1|TRBV2|many
CASSEGQGGQPQHF
TGTGCCAGCAGTGAAGGACAGGGAGGTCAGCCCCAGCATTTT
>TRBJ1-5|-|TRBV30|many
CAWTGAGGVNQPQHF
TGTGCCTGGACCGGGGCCGGAGGGGTCAATCAGCCCCAGCATTTT
>TRBJ2-6|-|TRBV7-2|-
CTSSLALRTETSGANVLTF
TGTACCAGCAGCTTAGCGCTAAGGACGGAAACCTCTGGGGCCAACGTCCTGACTTTC
>TRBJ2-1|TRBD2|TRBV20-1|many
CSASGTSGDEQFF
TGCAGTGCTAGTGGGACTAGCGGCGATGAGCAGTTCTTC
>TRBJ1-6|TRBD1|TRBV28|few
CASSFFPGGSSYNSPLHF
TGTGCCAGCAGTTTCTTCCCAGGGGGTAGCTCCTATAATTCACCCCTCCACTTT
>TRBJ2-3|TRBD2|TRBV7-2|few
CASSLGGTGRGAQYF
TGTGCCAGCAGCTTAGGAGGGACTGGCCGGGGGGCGCAGTATTTT
>TRBJ2-2|TRBD1|TRBV27|few
CASRGDRGFRNTGELFF
TGTGCCAGCAGGGGGGACAGGGGATTTCGGAACACCGGGGAGCTGTTTTTT
>TRBJ2-2|-|TRBV20-1|many
CSARETRVDTGELFF
TGCAGTGCTAGAGAGACCAGGGTGGACACCGGGGAGCTGTTTTTT
>TRBJ2-5|-|TRBV28|many
CASSPKGVETQYF
TGTGCCAGCAGTCCGAAGGGTGTTGAGACCCAGTACTTC
>TRBJ2-6|-|TRBV28|few
CASSPGWVTDSGANVLTF
TGTGCCAGCAGCCCGGGGTGGGTAACGGACTCTGGGGCCAACGTCCTGACTTTC
>TRBJ2-6|-|TRBV30|-
CAWRGGGSGANVLTF
TGTGCCTGGAGGGGGGGTGGCTCTGGGGCCAACGTCCTGACTTTC
>TRBJ2-5|-|TRBV2|few
CASSEEDTQETQYF
TGTGCCAGCAGTGAAGAGGACACCCAAGAGACCCAGTACTTC
>TRBJ2-7|-|TRBV11-2|-
CASSLTSVHEQYF
TGTGCCAGCAGCTTAACCAGTGTGCACGAGCAGTACTTC
>TRBJ2-3|-|TRBV7-9|many
CASSLERGTDTQYF
TGTGCCAGCAGCTTAGAGCGGGGCACAGATACGCAGTATTTT
>TRBJ1-2|TRBD1|TRBV30|many
CAWSLTGASGYTF
TGTGCCTGGAGCTTGACAGGGGCCAGTGGCTACACCTTC
>TRBJ1-1|-|TRBV5-1|many
CASTGNTEAFF
TGCGCCAGCACGGGGAACACTGAAGCTTTCTTT
>TRBJ2-1|TRBD2|TRBV2|-
CASAQSPAGGPHEQFF
TGTGCCAGCGCCCAGAGTCCAGCGGGAGGGCCCCATGAGCAGTTCTTC
>TRBJ2-7|TRBD1|TRBV11-2|many
CASSLGQGAGEQYF
TGTGCCAGCAGCTTAGGACAGGGGGCCGGAGAGCAGTACTTC
>TRBJ2-7|TRBD2|TRBV28|many
CASRPTTTPSGGDYEQYF
TGTGCCAGCAGACCGACCACGACACCTAGCGGAGGAGACTACGAGCAGTACTTC
>TRBJ2-5|TRBD2|TRBV11-1|-
CASGLGSGREETQYF
TGTGCCAGCGGCTTAGGGTCGGGGAGGGAAGAGACCCAGTACTTC
>TRBJ2-3|-|TRBV20-1|many
CSARFAAAGTQYF
TGCAGTGCTAGATTCGCGGCGGCGGGGACGCAGTATTTT
>TRBJ2-7|-|TRBV30|-
CAWSHGGDEQYF
TGTGCCTGGAGTCATGGGGGAGACGAGCAGTACTTC
>TRBJ1-5|-|TRBV20-1|few
CSAEEGGSNQPQHF
TGCAGTGCCGAGGAGGGGGGGAGCAATCAGCCCCAGCATTTT
>TRBJ2-3|-|TRBV18|few
CASSPPGGSSTDTQYF
TGTGCCAGCTCACCCCCTGGGGGATCTAGCACAGATACGCAGTATTTT
>TRBJ2-1|-|TRBV4-3|many
CASSQEGPRDNEQFF
TGCGCCAGCAGCCAGGAGGGCCCTCGAGACAATGAGCAGTTCTTC
>TRBJ2-2|-|TRBV5-1|many
CASSLNTGELFF
TGTGCCAGCAGTTTAAACACCGGGGAGCTGTTTTTT
>TRBJ1-2|TRBD1|TRBV12-3/TRBV12-4|many
CASTWTGRIYGYTF
TGTGCCAGCACCTGGACAGGCAGGATCTATGGCTACACCTTC
>TRBJ1-4|TRBD1|TRBV11-2|many
CASSLQGVTNEKLFF
TGTGCCAGCAGTTTACAGGGGGTTACTAATGAAAAACTGTTTTTT
>TRBJ2-7|TRBD1|TRBV7-8|many
CASSPRGTGGIYEQYF
TGTGCCAGCAGCCCGAGGGGGACAGGGGGCATCTACGAGCAGTACTTC
>TRBJ2-5|TRBD2|TRBV7-9|-
CASSLDLERLAGGKETQYF
TGTGCCAGCAGCTTAGATTTGGAAAGACTAGCGGGAGGCAAAGAGACCCAGTACTTC
>TRBJ1-5|-|TRBV28|many
CASTRVRRLSNQPQHF
TGTGCCAGCACCCGGGTGAGGCGACTTAGCAATCAGCCCCAGCATTTT
>TRBJ2-7|-|TRBV2|-
CASSDPGASSYEQYF
TGTGCCAGCTCCGACCCCGGGGCGAGCTCCTACGAGCAGTACTTC
>TRBJ1-3|-|TRBV19|-
CASSPIMSSGNTIYF
TGTGCCAGTAGTCCGATCATGAGCTCTGGAAACACCATATATTTT
>TRBJ2-1|TRBD2|TRBV20-1|many
CSATLAGGREQFF
TGCAGTGCCACACTAGCGGGAGGGCGTGAGCAGTTCTTC
>TRBJ1-1|-|TRBV19|-
CASTMVPPNTEAFF
TGTGCCAGTACCATGGTACCGCCGAACACTGAAGCTTTCTTT
>TRBJ2-5|-|TRBV20-1|many
CSASNTRRRRETQYF
TGCAGTGCCAGCAACACCCGCCGAAGGAGGGAGACCCAGTACTTC
>TRBJ2-7|-|TRBV12-3/TRBV12-4|many
CASTSRSRAEQYF
TGTGCCAGCACCTCGCGATCCAGGGCCGAGCAGTACTTC
>TRBJ2-7|-|TRBV11-2|many
CASSLDFTIYEQYF
TGTGCCAGCAGCTTAGATTTTACTATCTACGAGCAGTACTTC
>TRBJ2-3|TRBD2|TRBV20-1|many
CSARTSGTDTQYF
TGCAGTGCTAGGACTAGCGGCACAGATACGCAGTATTTT
>TRBJ2-7|TRBD1|TRBV2|many
CASSEKTGGHEQYF
TGTGCCAGCAGTGAGAAGACAGGGGGGCACGAGCAGTACTTC
>TRBJ2-1|-|TRBV29-1|many
CSVGDTSSYNEQFF
TGCAGCGTTGGGGACACCAGCTCCTACAATGAGCAGTTCTTC
>TRBJ1-1|TRBD1|TRBV4-1|many
CASSTRGLAEAFF
TGCGCCAGCAGCACCAGGGGGCTCGCTGAAGCTTTCTTT
>TRBJ2-1|-|TRBV20-1|few
CSARDQSNRYNEQFF
TGCAGTGCTAGAGATCAATCGAACAGGTACAATGAGCAGTTCTTC
>TRBJ2-1|-|TRBV20-1|many
CSARDHRVRNEQFF
TGCAGTGCTAGGGACCACAGGGTGCGCAATGAGCAGTTCTTC
>TRBJ1-1|TRBD1|TRBV20-1|many
CSAPGTGNTEAFF
TGCAGTGCCCCCGGGACAGGGAACACTGAAGCTTTCTTT
>TRBJ2-7|TRBD2|TRBV30|few
CAWSEIWREGTYEQYF
TGTGCCTGGAGTGAGATCTGGCGGGAGGGCACCTACGAGCAGTACTTC
>TRBJ1-1|TRBD1|TRBV12-3/TRBV12-4|few
CASRWAGGPTEAFF
TGTGCCAGCCGATGGGCAGGGGGGCCCACTGAAGCTTTCTTT
>TRBJ1-5|-|TRBV5-1|many
CASSVDSYSNQPQHF
TGCGCCAGCAGCGTAGACAGCTATAGCAATCAGCCCCAGCATTTT
>TRBJ2-1|TRBD2|TRBV20-1|many
CSARVVEGLAGLQQFF
TGCAGTGCTAGAGTGGTAGAGGGGCTAGCGGGGTTGCAGCAGTTCTTC
>TRBJ2-2|-|TRBV12-5|-
CASGLVGSGELFF
TGTGCTAGTGGTTTGGTGGGGTCCGGGGAGCTGTTTTTT
>TRBJ2-5|-|TRBV5-8|few
CASSFTGNKETQYF
TGTGCCAGCAGCTTTACAGGGAACAAAGAGACCCAGTACTTC
>TRBJ1-2|TRBD1|TRBV29-1|many
CSVGDRVAYGYTF
TGCAGCGTTGGCGACAGGGTGGCCTATGGCTACACCTTC